This entry lists 20 T cell receptor beta chains sequenced from one sample in a study of blood T cells in healthy people across ages. Sample-barcoded 5' priming and a J-beta primer mix drove a second PCR of about 7 to 11 cycles. TCRdb reprocessed the 5' RACE reads via MiXCR and lists one record per CDR3 protein. This table has 1.5 million to 2 million distinct CDR3 sequences, 34% appearing once. The sequencing sample was made of blood. These receptors all stem from a woman aged 25 to 39 in good health.

This clonotype was seen a few times. The V gene is TRBV15, the J gene TRBJ2-7; TRBD2 matches 16 bases. Germline V gene lookup returns CDR1 LNHNV and CDR2 YYDKDF (reference sequence). The CDR3 spans 18 residues. The V and J ends lost 0 bases and 2 bases, in that order; junction bases with no gene match: 4. CDR3 residues: CATSREGLAGGPAYEQYF. The DNA for the CDR3 is TGTGCCACCAGCAGAGAGGGACTAGCGGGAGGGCCGGCCTACGAGCAGTACTTC.

This clonotype was detected only a few times. The gene calls are TRBV9 and TRBJ1-1; D ambiguous. The V and J ends lost 1 base and 7 bases respectively, with 11 bases between them. This CDR3 is 13 amino acids long. Germline V CDR1 and CDR2: SGDLS, YYNGEE. This chain's CDR3 is CASSVRTSGEAFF. The CDR3 bases are TGTGCCAGCAGCGTAAGGACCTCAGGTGAAGCTTTCTTT.

This clonotype was recorded a few times. V is TRBV6-1 and J is TRBJ2-7, with TRBD2 as a possible D gene (7 bases). Germline V lookup: CDR1 MNHNS, CDR2 SASEGT. Trimming pared 2 bases from V and 9 bases from J, leaving 17 bases between. The CDR3 runs 14 residues. The CDR3 nucleotides are TGTGCCAGCAGTGAATTAGGGGGGGCCGTGCGGCAGTACTTC. This gives the protein CASSELGGAVRQYF.

This clonotype showed up many times. This chain connects TRBV4-1 to TRBJ2-7, with D perhaps TRBD1 or TRBD2 (6 bases each). With 5 bases removed from V and 1 base from J, the gap between germline ends came to 15 bases. Germline V lookup: CDR1 MGHRA, CDR2 YSYEKL. The CDR3 has 15 residues. CDR3 bases: TGCGCCAGCAGCGCGCGACTAGGGGGTTCCTACGAGCAGTACTTC. This gives the protein CASSARLGGSYEQYF.

This clonotype has more than one count but fewer than ten. This sequence joins TRBV6-1 and TRBJ1-2; TRBD1 aligns across 7 bases. The CDR3 loop spans 15 amino acids. V dropped 4 bases and J dropped 3; count of bases not matched to a gene: 8. Germline lookup yields CDR1 MNHNS and CDR2 SASEGT. CDR3 amino acids: CASSGLNRGDYGYTF. CDR3 nucleotide sequence: TGTGCCAGCAGTGGGCTGAACAGGGGTGACTATGGCTACACCTTC.

This chain joins TRBV6-1 and TRBJ2-5, with 7 bases identical to TRBD1. The tail of the sequence fits TRBJ2-7 better, so the J call may be wrong. Looked up from germline, CDR1 is MNHNS and CDR2 is SASEGT. The CDR3 consists of 16 residues. Here the CDR3 DNA reads TGTGCCAGCAGTCAACCCGACAGGGCCCTTCGATACGAGCAGTACTTC. Translating it yields CASSQPDRALRYEQYF.

The chain carries TRBV28 and TRBJ2-2; 9 positions agree with TRBD2. CDR3 length: 18 amino acids. Germline CDR1 and CDR2: MDHEN and SYDVKM. The V and J ends lost 5 bases and 5 bases, in that order; junction bases with no gene match: 15. The CDR3 DNA follows: TGTGCCAGCAGTAGAATCGGACTGGCGGGAGGGAAAACCGGGGAGCTGTTTTTT. It is translated as CASSRIGLAGGKTGELFF.

The sample holds a few counts of this clonotype. The V call is TRBV7-2, the J call TRBJ1-4; D ambiguous. The CDR3 runs 13 residues. Germline V gene lookup returns CDR1 SGHTA and CDR2 FQGNSA. V was clipped by 2 bases and J by 8 bases, with 9 bases between them. The CDR3 spells CASSLTVVEKLFF. CDR3 coding DNA: TGTGCCAGCAGCTTAACGGTGGTGGAAAAACTGTTTTTT.

As regards this clonotype: A much larger clone differs by one base, so this may be a read error. The chain carries TRBV20-1 and TRBJ2-7; 12 bases are shared with TRBD2. Germline CDR1 reads DFQATT; CDR2 reads SNEGSKA (reference sequence). The CDR3 contains 13 residues. V lost 8 bases, J lost 5 bases, and 7 bases stayed unmatched. The CDR3 protein is CSTTSGGSHEQYF. CDR3 DNA: TGCAGTACAACTAGCGGGGGGTCCCACGAGCAGTACTTC.

The chain has TRBV20-1 and TRBJ1-5; D not certain. The CDR3 has 15 amino acids. The germline gives CDR1 DFQATT, CDR2 SNEGSKA (reference sequence). The ends were cut back, 7 bases at V and 0 bases at J, with 16 bases in the middle. The CDR3 region has the DNA TGCAGTGTGTACCCTGAGACACATAGCAATCAGCCCCAGCATTTT. It is translated as CSVYPETHSNQPQHF.

The J gene is TRBJ2-3, the V gene TRBV9, with 9 bases aligning to TRBD2. J lost 0 bases, V lost 4 bases, and 6 bases had no gene match. This CDR3 has 16 amino acids. The germline gives CDR1 SGDLS, CDR2 YYNGEE. For the CDR3, the DNA is TGTGCCAGCAGCCCTCAGGCGGGGGGGAGCACAGATACGCAGTATTTT. Translation: CASSPQAGGSTDTQYF.

This clonotype was observed a few times. The rearrangement uses TRBV12-3 or TRBV12-4 and TRBJ2-3; 12 nucleotides agree with TRBD2. This CDR3 is 16 amino acids long. Trimming removed 4 bases from V and 12 bases from J; junction bases left unmatched: 14. The CDR3: CASSSLPGLAGPLQYF. CDR3 bases: TGTGCCAGCAGTTCATTACCGGGACTAGCGGGCCCCCTACAGTATTTT.

This chain connects TRBV20-1 to TRBJ2-2, with TRBD2 matching over 8 bases. Germline trimming cut 2 bases from V and 5 bases from J; bases unmatched to any gene: 7. Germline V gene data show CDR1 as DFQATT and CDR2 as SNEGSKA (reference sequence). This CDR3 comprises 15 residues. The DNA of the CDR3 is TGCAGTGCTAGACGGGCGGGAGGTCGGACCGGGGAGCTGTTTTTT. Translation gives CSARRAGGRTGELFF.

The chain has TRBV25-1 and TRBJ1-2; 8 nucleotides agree with TRBD1. V was pared by 4 bases and J by 0 bases, with 7 bases of the junction left unmatched. The CDR3 has 16 residues. The germline gives CDR1 MGHDK, CDR2 SYGVNS. DNA for the CDR3: TGTGCCAGCAGTGGGCCGCCGGGACAGGCTAACTATGGCTACACCTTC. Its protein is CASSGPPGQANYGYTF.

This clonotype came up many times. V and J are TRBV5-6 and TRBJ2-7; D is ambiguous. The CDR3 has 14 residues. Germline values: CDR1 SGHDT, CDR2 YYEEEE. Trimming took off 0 bases at V and 1 base at J, with 8 bases between the two ends. The CDR3 DNA reads as TGTGCCAGCAGCTTGGGATATAGATCCTACGAGCAGTACTTC. Residues: CASSLGYRSYEQYF.

This clonotype has at least ten counts. This chain uses TRBV27 with TRBJ2-5, with D maybe TRBD2 (7 bases). V shed 5 bases and J shed 4 bases, with 14 bases lying between them. The CDR3 spans 14 residues. Germline V gene sequence: CDR1 MNHEY, CDR2 SMNVEV (reference sequence). CDR3 residues: CASSPPGGRETQYF. CDR3 coding DNA: TGTGCCAGCAGTCCCCCGGGGGGCCGAGAGACCCAGTACTTC.

Concerning this clonotype itself: This may be a read error, as it is one base from a much larger clone. This chain joins TRBV12-3 or TRBV12-4 and TRBJ2-7, with D perhaps TRBD1 (6 bases). Deletions cut 3 bases from V and 6 bases from J, with 15 bases between. This CDR3 comprises 14 residues. The CDR3 nucleotides read TGTGCCAGCAGTTTCGGGGTCAGGGGCTGCGAGCAGTACTTC. It specifies CASSFGVRGCEQYF.

The V call is TRBV20-1, the J call TRBJ2-1; TRBD2 matches at 11 bases. Losses at the gene ends were 5 bases for V and 9 bases for J; bases not matched to a gene: 12. Germline-derived CDR1 and CDR2 are DFQATT and SNEGSKA (reference sequence). The CDR3 loop spans 15 amino acids. CDR3 nucleotides: TGCAGTGCTGATAGATCTAGCGGGGGGCGAGGTGAGCAGTTCTTC. Translating gives CSADRSSGGRGEQFF.

The chain joins TRBV6-6 to TRBJ1-5, with a tentative D call TRBD1 (6 bases). Germline CDR1 reads MNHNY; CDR2 reads SVGAGI (reference sequence). V was pared by 7 bases and J by 5 bases, with 15 bases between. The CDR3 is made up of 14 amino acids. CDR3 in DNA: TGTGCCAGCACCCACGGGAGGGGGGATCAGCCCCAGCATTTT. Encoded protein: CASTHGRGDQPQHF.

The rearrangement uses TRBV20-1 and TRBJ1-1; the D gene is possibly TRBD1 (5 bases). The CDR3 consists of 14 residues. Germline loops: CDR1 DFQATT, CDR2 SNEGSKA (reference sequence). With 4 bases removed from V and 8 bases from J, the gap between germline ends came to 20 bases. The CDR3 coding sequence is TGCAGTGCTACGGAGACAGCTCCCCGGCGGGAAGCTTTCTTT. Encoded protein: CSATETAPRREAFF.